The clone carrying this TCR beta chain came up once. As for time point: baseline pretreatment blood. Treatment meaning: 15 Gy SBRT to primary tumor, nephrectomy 4 weeks later. The record originates from a study of radiation and T cells in renal cell carcinoma. Only in-frame clones appear in the TCRdb table, and some are missing; sequencing was by immunoSEQ multiplex PCR. The sample comprises about 61,000 clones, over 70% of which are singletons, and 6% to 8% rests with the top ten. This clonotype was obtained from a man between 60 and 70 years old with renal cell carcinoma. The sequences come from blood, collected from a patient whose treatment included radiotherapy and nephrectomy.

CDR3 sequence (DNA): TGTGCCATCAGTGAGTCGCCGGACTACAATGAGCAGTTCTTC. Translating gives CAISESPDYNEQFF. The rearrangement links TRBV10-3 to TRBJ2-1; D is ambiguous. The ends were cut back, 0 bases at V and 3 bases at J, with 6 bases in the middle. Germline CDR1 and CDR2: ENHRY and SYGVKD. The CDR3 length is 14 residues.